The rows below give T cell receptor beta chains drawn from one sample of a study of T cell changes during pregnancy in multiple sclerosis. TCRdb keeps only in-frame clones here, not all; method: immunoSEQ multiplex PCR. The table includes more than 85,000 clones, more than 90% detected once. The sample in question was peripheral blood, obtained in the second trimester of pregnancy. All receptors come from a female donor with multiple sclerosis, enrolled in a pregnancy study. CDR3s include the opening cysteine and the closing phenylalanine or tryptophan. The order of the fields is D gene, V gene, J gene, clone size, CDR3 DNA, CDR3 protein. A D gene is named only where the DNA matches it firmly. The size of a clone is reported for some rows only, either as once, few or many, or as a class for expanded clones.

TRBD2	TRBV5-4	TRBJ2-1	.	TGTGCCAGCAGCTCCTCGGCGACTAGCGGAAACAATGAGCAGTTCTTC	CASSSSATSGNNEQFF
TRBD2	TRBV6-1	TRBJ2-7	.	TGTGCCGGAAGACTAGCAGGGCGATACGAGCAGTACTTC	CAGRLAGRYEQYF
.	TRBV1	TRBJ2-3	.	TGCACCAGCAGCCGAACACCTCGACTAGCCCGCACAGATACGCAGTATTTT	CTSSRTPRLARTDTQYF
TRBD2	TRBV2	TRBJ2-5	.	TGTGCCAGCAGGGGCTCACTTGGACTAGCGGGAGGAGAGACCCAGTACTTC	CASRGSLGLAGGETQYF
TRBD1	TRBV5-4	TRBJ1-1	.	TGTGCCAGCAGCTTTGGGACAGGGGTTCCTGAAGCTTTCTTT	CASSFGTGVPEAFF
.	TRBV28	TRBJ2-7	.	TGTGCCAGCAGTTTAGCCCCCGCCAGTACACGCTACGAGCAGTACTTC	CASSLAPASTRYEQYF
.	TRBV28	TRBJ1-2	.	TGTGCCAGCAGTTTATTAGTTGAAGAGGCCCTCTATGGCTACACCTTC	CASSLLVEEALYGYTF
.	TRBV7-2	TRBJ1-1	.	TGTGCCAGCAGCGAAGGGAGAAGCACTGAAGCTTTCTTT	CASSEGRSTEAFF
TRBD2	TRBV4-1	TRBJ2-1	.	TGCGCCAGCAGCCAAGTCACTCCCGGGACTAGCGTCCTGCATGAGCAGTTCTTC	CASSQVTPGTSVLHEQFF
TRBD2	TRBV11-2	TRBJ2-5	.	TGTGCCAGCAGCCCAGTAGCGGGAGCCGGAGAGACCCAGTACTTC	CASSPVAGAGETQYF
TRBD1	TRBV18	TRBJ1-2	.	TGTGCCAGCTCACCACGACCTATGACCAGACAGGGGGCGGGCTATGGCTACACCTTC	CASSPRPMTRQGAGYGYTF
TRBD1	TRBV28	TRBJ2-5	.	TGTGCCAGCAGGGCGGGGACAGGGACGGAGACCCAGTACTTC	CASRAGTGTETQYF
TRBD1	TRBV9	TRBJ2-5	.	TGTGCCAGCAGCGTAGCGGGACAGAGAGGGGAGACCCAGTACTTC	CASSVAGQRGETQYF
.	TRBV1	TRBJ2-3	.	TGCACCAGCAGCCAAGATCATAGCGGGGGCTACAATAGCACAGATACGCAGTATTTT	CTSSQDHSGGYNSTDTQYF
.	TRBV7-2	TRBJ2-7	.	TGTGCCAGCAGCTTGGGTCCAGCGGTGTCCTACGAGCAGTACTTC	CASSLGPAVSYEQYF
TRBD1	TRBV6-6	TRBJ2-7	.	TGTGCCAGCAGTTACTTAGACACAGGACAGGGGGGCGAGCAGTACTTC	CASSYLDTGQGGEQYF
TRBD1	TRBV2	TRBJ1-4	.	TGTGCCAGCAGACCTCGGACAGGGGGTGATGAAAAACTGTTTTTT	CASRPRTGGDEKLFF
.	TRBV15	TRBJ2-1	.	TGTGCCACCAGCAGAGCCCGGGTCAATGAGCAGTTCTTC	CATSRARVNEQFF
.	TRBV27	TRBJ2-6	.	TGTGCCAGCAGTCCACACAGGGCTGGGGCCAACGTCCTGACTTTC	CASSPHRAGANVLTF
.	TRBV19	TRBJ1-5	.	TGTGCCAGTAGAGCCCTCCGGGGCAATCAGCCCCAGCATTTT	CASRALRGNQPQHF
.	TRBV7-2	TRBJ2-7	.	TGTGCCAGCAGCTTAGGTCAAGCGACCTACGAGCAGTACTTC	CASSLGQATYEQYF
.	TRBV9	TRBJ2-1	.	TGTGCCAGCAGCGCCAGACAGGCGGCTGATGAGCAGTTCTTC	CASSARQAADEQFF
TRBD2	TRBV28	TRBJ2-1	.	TGTGCCAGCAGTCCCGCGACTAGCGGGAGGTTGGGCAATGAGCAGTTCTTC	CASSPATSGRLGNEQFF
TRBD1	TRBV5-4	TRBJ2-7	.	TGTGCCAGCAGCTTAGTGGGACAGGGGGTTCCCTACGAGCAGTACTTC	CASSLVGQGVPYEQYF
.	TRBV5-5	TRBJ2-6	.	TGTGCCACCTCCCCAGGGGCTGGGGCCAACGTCCTGACTTTC	CATSPGAGANVLTF
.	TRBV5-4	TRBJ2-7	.	TGTGCCAGCAGCTTGGGGAGGGCTGGGGGCGAGCAGTACTTC	CASSLGRAGGEQYF
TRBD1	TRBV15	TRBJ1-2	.	TGTGCCACCGGACGGGACAGGGGGCAATTGGGCTACACCTTC	CATGRDRGQLGYTF
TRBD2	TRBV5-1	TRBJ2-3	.	TGCGCCAGCAGCTCACTAGCGGGCAGCACAGATACGCAGTATTTT	CASSSLAGSTDTQYF
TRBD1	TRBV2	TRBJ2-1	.	TGTGCCAGCAGTTCGCGGGACAGGGGAGGGAACAATGAGCAGTTCTTC	CASSSRDRGGNNEQFF
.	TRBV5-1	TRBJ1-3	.	TGCGCCAGCAGCTTGGCTACAGACTCTGGAAACACCATATATTTT	CASSLATDSGNTIYF
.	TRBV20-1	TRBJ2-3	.	TGCAGTGCTCTAAGCGCAGATACGCAGTATTTT	CSALSADTQYF
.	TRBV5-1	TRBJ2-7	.	TGCGCCAGCAGCATGATACACAACAAGTTAGGGGCATACGAGCAGTACTTC	CASSMIHNKLGAYEQYF
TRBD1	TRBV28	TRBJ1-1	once	TGTGCCAGCAGTTTCCCCGGGACAGCTGAAGCTTTCTTT	CASSFPGTAEAFF
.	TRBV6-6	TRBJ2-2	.	TGTGCCAGCAGTTACATGGGCGGGTCGAACACCGGGGAGCTGTTTTTT	CASSYMGGSNTGELFF
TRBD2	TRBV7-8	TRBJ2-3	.	TGTGCCAGCAGCCCGGAGCGGGGGGAGGCAGATACGCAGTATTTT	CASSPERGEADTQYF
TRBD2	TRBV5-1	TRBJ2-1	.	TGCGCCAGCAGAGATGGGAGGGCCCCCTCCTACAATGAGCAGTTCTTC	CASRDGRAPSYNEQFF
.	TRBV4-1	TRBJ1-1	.	TGCGCCAGCAGCCTACATACAGAACACTTTGAAGCTTTCTTT	CASSLHTEHFEAFF
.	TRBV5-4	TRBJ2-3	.	TGTGCCAGCAGCTTGGTGTCTATTAGCACAGATACGCAGTATTTT	CASSLVSISTDTQYF